This T cell receptor beta chain was sequenced during a study of regulatory T cells in long-lasting Graves disease. This clonotype was seen at least ten times. Its antigen remains unidentified. Stated time point: newly diagnosed GD, antithyroid drugs for less than 3 months. PBMC-derived RNA was used for the TCR library. It was American Thyroid Association guidelines that determined Graves' disease diagnosis. Both iRepertoire HTBI primers and Arm-PCR of CDR3 regions were used to build the TCR beta libraries. Using its own MiXCR run on the multiplex PCR reads, TCRdb lists one record per CDR3 protein. Of 350,000 to 500,000 distinct CDR3 sequences detected, 14% appear once; the ten largest clones hold approximately 15%. Germline V gene data show CDR1 as SEHNR and CDR2 as FQNEAQ (reference sequence). This CDR3 region has 15 residues. With V trimmed by 5 bases and J by 4 bases, 8 bases remained unmatched. Findings and limits, study-wide: Preferential use of TRBV28, TRBJ1-2 and TRBJ2-5 was seen in persistent disease. Shared public clonotypes totalled 2,741 in persistent patients, compared with some 920 in new patients.

The same data also went into a second study, on T cells in Graves' hyperthyroidism and ophthalmopathy. That paper notes: Using 13 V-J features, a model discriminated ophthalmopathy from stable hyperthyroidism.

The rearrangement links TRBV7-9 to TRBJ2-4, with 7 bases fitting TRBD1. This specimen was peripheral blood mononuclear cells (PBMCs), taken at new diagnosis, from a patient treated with antithyroid drugs. The TCR sequence derives from a woman aged 45-59 years with Graves disease. The chain's CDR3 is CASSQKTGLKNIQYF. The CDR3, as DNA: TGTGCCAGCAGCCAGAAGACAGGGTTAAAAAACATTCAGTACTTC.